This T cell receptor (beta chain) is drawn from a study of human T cells and chemical hapten exposure. Background on the study: Patch tests applied 0.01% DPC to the upper back and were scored after 6 days. The patients, most of them female, presented with alopecia areata, totalis or universalis. Slight differences in pooled library volume were the main source of varying TCR yields across samples.

This CDR3 contains 13 residues. CDR1 SQVTM and CDR2 ANQGSEA come from the germline V gene. V was shortened by 7 bases and J by 1 base, with 13 bases between the two germline ends. Documented time point: pre-sensitization, week 0. This sample's treatment: therapeutic diphenylcyclopropenone sensitization with weekly scalp DPC. The library put unique molecular identifiers onto individual cDNA molecules. In TCRdb, the RACE reads were re-called with MiXCR into one record per CDR3 protein. The repertoire includes around 110,000 distinct CDR3 sequences, roughly 12% of them detected once, and roughly 1.6% sits in the top ten.

The rearrangement joins TRBV29-1 to TRBJ1-1, with D possibly being TRBD1 (6 bases). The specimen comprised whole blood, sampled in connection with sensitization to the hapten diphenylcyclopropenone (DPC). The sequence was obtained from a woman in her fifties or sixties with alopecia areata. Some clones in this sample may be carry-over from other donors' samples. In DNA, the CDR3 is TGCAGCGGATCGGACAGACCGAACACTGAAGCTTTCTTT. Protein sequence: CSGSDRPNTEAFF.